These 14 T cell receptor beta chains came from one sample sequenced in a study of blood T cell repertoires in COVID-19 (TCRdb year 2020). The library relied on the immunoSEQ multiplex PCR assay. In its TCRdb copy, this immuneACCESS table keeps in-frame sequences only and misses some clones. Where compared with another copy, unresolved V genes explain less than half of these, and the others have no known cause. The sample data list 200,000 to 300,000 clones, and around 89% of these were observed just once. The top ten clonotypes cover 0.87% of the sample. The specimen was PBMCs or T cells enriched from blood (not recorded which). The receptors shown here come from a middle-aged man who had been exposed to COVID-19.

This clone was recorded once. The CDR3 nucleotides read TGTGCCAGCAGCCAAGGGACAGGGAAACAGCCCCAGCATTTT. Amino acids: CASSQGTGKQPQHF. This rearrangement joins TRBV7-2 to TRBJ1-5; 9 positions match TRBD1. Germline V gives CDR1 SGHTA, CDR2 FQGNSA. This CDR3 region has 14 residues. J gave up 7 bases and V 5 bases, and 6 bases lay outside the gene matches.

The gene calls are TRBV12-5 and TRBJ2-3, with D maybe TRBD2 (5 bases). The germline CDR1 and CDR2 sequences are LGHNT and FRNRAP. The CDR3 totals 12 residues. The V end was cut by 0 bases, the J end by 8 bases, with 6 bases between. CDR3 bases: TGTGCTAGTGGTTTGGTGGAGGCTACGCAGTATTTT. Encoded protein: CASGLVEATQYF.

The rearrangement uses TRBV3-1 (or the pseudogene TRBV3-2) and TRBJ1-2; D remains ambiguous. From germline, CDR1 is LGHDT and CDR2 YNNKEL (reference sequence). The germline V and J ends were trimmed by 0 bases and 2 bases, with 7 bases remaining between them. CDR3 length: 14 amino acids. The chain's CDR3 is CASSQENNNYGYTF. The CDR3 coding sequence is TGTGCCAGCAGCCAAGAAAACAACAACTATGGCTACACCTTC.

The chain recombines TRBV5-6 with TRBJ1-3, with TRBD1 as a possible D gene (5 bases). V shed 4 bases and J shed 4 bases, with 15 bases lying between them. The CDR3 has 15 residues. CDR1 and CDR2 (germline): SGHDT, YYEEEE. The CDR3 here is CASSPRGGAGNTIYF. For the CDR3, the DNA is TGTGCCAGCAGCCCTCGGGGAGGGGCCGGAAACACCATATATTTT.

The chain combines TRBV2 with TRBJ1-5; 7 positions agree with TRBD1. V dropped 7 bases and J dropped 3; count of bases not matched to a gene: 6. The CDR3 has 14 residues. Germline CDR1 SNHLY, CDR2 FYNNEI. CDR3 in DNA: TGTGCCAGCAAGGACAGGTACCACAATCAGCCCCAGCATTTT. Amino acids: CASKDRYHNQPQHF.

CDR3: CATLTGITSYEQYV. The CDR3 DNA reads as TGTGCCACCCTAACCGGGATCACTTCCTACGAGCAGTACGTC. The chain couples TRBV2 to TRBJ2-7; TRBD2 is a possible D gene (5 bases). CDR3 size: 14 residues. V was cut by 10 bases and J by 1 base, with 17 bases left in between. The germline CDR1 and CDR2 sequences are SNHLY and FYNNEI.

The chain links TRBV12-2 to TRBJ1-1. TRBV12-2 is a pseudogene segment. This CDR3 contains 16 residues. The CDR3 reads CASRSDMTGEYTKAFF. The CDR3 nucleotides read TGTGCAAGTCGATCGGACATGACGGGGGAATACACTAAAGCTTTCTTT.

The chain employs TRBV18 and TRBJ1-5; 7 bases align to TRBD1. The J segment lost 7 bases and the V segment lost 4 bases, leaving 4 bases of the junction unmatched. Germline V gives CDR1 KGHSH, CDR2 LQKENI. The CDR3 runs 13 residues. The CDR3 DNA reads TGTGCCAGCTCACTCGACAGGGTACAGCCCCAGCATTTT. Residues: CASSLDRVQPQHF. The full variable domain, in which reference TRBV18 and TRBJ1-5 provide the parts outside the CDR3, is NAGVMQNPRHLVRRRGQEARLRCSPMKGHSHVYWYRQLPEEGLKFMVYLQKENIIDESGMPKERFSAEFPKEGPSILRIQQVVRGDSAAYFCASSLDRVQPQHFGDGTRLSIL.

The chain carries TRBV6-5 and TRBJ1-5, with a tentative D call TRBD1 (6 bases). The germline V gene encodes CDR1 MNHEY and CDR2 SVGAGI. V was pared by 2 bases and J by 4 bases, with 9 bases between. This CDR3 contains 14 residues. The CDR3 loop is CASSYRDKNQPQHF. CDR3 bases: TGTGCCAGCAGTTACCGGGACAAGAATCAGCCCCAGCATTTT.

Comments on this clone: The identical CDR3 is also encoded by other nucleotide sequences in the sample. J is TRBJ2-1 and V is TRBV28; 9 bases match TRBD2. Germline V CDR1 and CDR2: MDHEN, SYDVKM. V was clipped by 5 bases and J by 0 bases; unmatched bases: 2. CDR3 length equals 15 residues. CDR3 sequence (DNA): TGTGCCAGCAGTCTAGCGGGGAGCTCCTACAATGAGCAGTTCTTC. This codes for CASSLAGSSYNEQFF.

This chain uses TRBV9 with TRBJ2-1, with D unclear. Germline-derived CDR1 and CDR2 are SGDLS and YYNGEE. V shed 2 bases and J shed 6 bases, with 3 bases lying between them. The CDR3 runs 11 residues. CDR3 coding DNA: TGTGCCAGCAGCGTGGCCAATGAGCAGTTCTTC. Its translation is CASSVANEQFF.

Turning to this clone: The germline gene is not matched at one end of the junction; a read error may be the cause. The chain has TRBV28 and TRBJ1-4; TRBD1 agrees at 8 bases. CDR3 length: 12 amino acids. Germline-derived CDR1 and CDR2 are MDHEN and SYDVKM. CDR3 sequence reads: CATGGSNEKLFF. The CDR3 region has the DNA TGTGCCACAGGGGGCTCTAACGAAAAACTGTTTTTT.

Only a few counts were recorded for this clone. The V and J genes are TRBV5-1 and TRBJ1-4, with D maybe TRBD1 (5 bases). The germline V gene has CDR1 SGHRS and CDR2 YFSETQ. The CDR3 loop spans 15 amino acids. Trimming cost V 4 bases and J 4 bases, with 14 bases left between them. Here the CDR3 reads CASSPVGGVNEKLFF. CDR3 coding DNA: TGCGCCAGCAGCCCCGTCGGAGGGGTTAATGAAAAACTGTTTTTT.

The chain recombines TRBV5-1 with TRBJ1-6, with 10 bases identical to TRBD1. From germline, CDR1 is SGHRS and CDR2 YFSETQ. Trimming cost V 2 bases and J 0 bases; bases outside gene matches: 8. The CDR3 spans 19 residues. CDR3 sequence: CASSFLPGTGVSYNSPLHF. DNA of the CDR3: TGCGCCAGCAGCTTTCTACCCGGGACAGGGGTCTCCTATAATTCACCCCTCCACTTT.